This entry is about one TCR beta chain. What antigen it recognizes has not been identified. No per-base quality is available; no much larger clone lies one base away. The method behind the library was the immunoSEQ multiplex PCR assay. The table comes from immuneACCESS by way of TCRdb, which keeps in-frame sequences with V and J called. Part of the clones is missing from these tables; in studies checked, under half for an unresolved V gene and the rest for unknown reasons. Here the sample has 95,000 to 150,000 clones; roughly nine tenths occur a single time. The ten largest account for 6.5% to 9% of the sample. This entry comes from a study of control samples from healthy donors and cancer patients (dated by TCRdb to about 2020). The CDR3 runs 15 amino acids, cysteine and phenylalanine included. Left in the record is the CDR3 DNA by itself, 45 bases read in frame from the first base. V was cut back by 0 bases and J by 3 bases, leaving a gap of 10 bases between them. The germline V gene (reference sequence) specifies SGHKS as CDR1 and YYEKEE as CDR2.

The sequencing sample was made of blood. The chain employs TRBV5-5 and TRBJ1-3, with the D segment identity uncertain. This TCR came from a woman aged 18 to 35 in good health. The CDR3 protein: CASSLAEAGGNTIYF. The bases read TGTGCCAGCAGCTTGGCGGAGGCGGGTGGAAACACCATATATTTT.